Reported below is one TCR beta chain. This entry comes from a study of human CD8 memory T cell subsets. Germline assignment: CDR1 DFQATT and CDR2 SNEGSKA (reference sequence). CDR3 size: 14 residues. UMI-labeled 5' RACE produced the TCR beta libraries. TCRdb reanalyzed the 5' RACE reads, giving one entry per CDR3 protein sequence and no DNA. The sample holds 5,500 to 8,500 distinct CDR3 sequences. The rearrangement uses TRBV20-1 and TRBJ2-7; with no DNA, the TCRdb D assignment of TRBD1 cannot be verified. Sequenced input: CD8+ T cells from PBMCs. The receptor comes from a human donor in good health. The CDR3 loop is CSAIDRAVPYEQYF.